In its sample, the clone carrying this T cell receptor beta chain was seen once. This sample was taken from a study of T cell responses to AZD1222 COVID-19 vaccine. About the research overall: Second doses at about 4 or about 12 weeks were pooled.

The V gene end was trimmed by 1 base and the J gene end by 2 bases; junction bases not matched to a gene: 7. This CDR3 spans 16 amino acids. In germline, CDR1 is KGHSH, CDR2 LQKENI. Method: immunoSEQ multiplex PCR; TCRdb's copy keeps in-frame clones and lacks some. The sample carries around 99,000 clones, over 75% recorded once. Sequencing was performed on peripheral blood, taken on day 0 of AZD1222 vaccination. This TCR was recovered from an adult in good health. This chain joins TRBV18 and TRBJ1-2, with 7 positions matching TRBD1. The DNA for the CDR3 is TGTGCCAGCTCACCACGGGGGGCGGGACAGAACTATGGCTACACCTTC. Translating gives CASSPRGAGQNYGYTF.